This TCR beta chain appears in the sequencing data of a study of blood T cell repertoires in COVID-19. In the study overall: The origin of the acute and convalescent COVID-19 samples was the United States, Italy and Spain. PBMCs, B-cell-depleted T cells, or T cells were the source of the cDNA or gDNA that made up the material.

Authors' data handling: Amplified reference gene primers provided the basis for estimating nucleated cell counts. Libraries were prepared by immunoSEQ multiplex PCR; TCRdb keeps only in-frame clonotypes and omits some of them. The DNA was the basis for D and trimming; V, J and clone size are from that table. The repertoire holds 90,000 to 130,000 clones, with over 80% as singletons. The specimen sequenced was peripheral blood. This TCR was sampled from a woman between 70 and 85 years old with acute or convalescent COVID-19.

The CDR3 here is CASSQGRLAGGGTDTQYF. CDR3 DNA: TGTGCCAGCAGCCAAGGGCGGCTAGCGGGAGGAGGCACAGATACGCAGTATTTT. The chain recombines TRBV3-1 (or the pseudogene TRBV3-2) with TRBJ2-3; 11 nucleotides line up with TRBD2. From germline, CDR1 is LGHDT and CDR2 YNNKEL (reference sequence). The length of the CDR3 is 18 residues. Trimming cost V 1 base and J 1 base; bases outside gene matches: 7.